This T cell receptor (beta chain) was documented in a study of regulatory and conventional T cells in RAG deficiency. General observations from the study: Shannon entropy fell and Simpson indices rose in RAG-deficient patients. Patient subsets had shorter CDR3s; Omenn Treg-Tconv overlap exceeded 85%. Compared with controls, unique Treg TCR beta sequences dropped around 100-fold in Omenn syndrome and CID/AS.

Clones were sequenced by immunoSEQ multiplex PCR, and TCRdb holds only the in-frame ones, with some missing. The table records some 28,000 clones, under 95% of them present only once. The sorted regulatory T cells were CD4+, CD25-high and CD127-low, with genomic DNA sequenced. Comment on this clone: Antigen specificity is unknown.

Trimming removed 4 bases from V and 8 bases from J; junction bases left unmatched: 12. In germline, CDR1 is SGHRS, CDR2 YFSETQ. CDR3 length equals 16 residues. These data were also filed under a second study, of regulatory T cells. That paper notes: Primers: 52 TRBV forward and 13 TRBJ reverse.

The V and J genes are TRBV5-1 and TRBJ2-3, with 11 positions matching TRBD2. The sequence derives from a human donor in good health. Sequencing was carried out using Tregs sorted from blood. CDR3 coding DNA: TGCGCCAGCAGCCAAATGACTAGCGGGGTGATCGGTACGCAGTATTTT. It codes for CASSQMTSGVIGTQYF.